This TCR beta chain was profiled in a study of Graves' ophthalmopathy and Graves' hyperthyroidism. Study overall: In this cohort's terms, stable hyperthyroidism meant no ophthalmopathy by 18 months of follow-up.

V lost 6 bases and J lost 4; bases outside the gene matches: 8. From germline, CDR1 is SQVTM and CDR2 ANQGSEA. The CDR3 length is 14 residues. The authors amplified TCR beta CDR3 regions from RNA transcripts. An opening RT-PCR round employed HTBI primers and preceded a second-round multiplex PCR. TCRdb independently ran MiXCR on the multiplex PCR reads; one entry per CDR3 protein. Of about 500,000 distinct CDR3 sequences listed, under 45% are singletons. The authors enrolled newly diagnosed hyperthyroidism patients aged 18 to 65 with under 2 months' duration. Exclusion applied to patients with other autoimmune diseases, uncontrolled infections, pregnancy or lactation. The diagnostic workup employed clinical symptoms, serum thyroxine, TRAb, thyroid ultrasound and orbital computed tomography.

This rearrangement joins TRBV29-1 to TRBJ1-2; 10 bases line up with TRBD1. Sequencing used peripheral blood or thyroid tissue (not recorded which). The TCR sequence derives from an adult man with Graves' hyperthyroidism. CDR3 nucleotide sequence: TGCAGCGTCGGGTTCCGGGACAGGGGCTATGGCTACACCTTC. It specifies CSVGFRDRGYGYTF. The variable domain in full, completed from reference TRBV29-1 and TRBJ1-2, reads SAVISQKPSRDICQRGTSLTIQCQVDSQVTMMFWYRQQPGQSLTLIATANQGSEATYESGFVIDKFPISRPNLTFSTLTVSNMSPEDSSIYLCSVGFRDRGYGYTFGSGTRLTVV.